This T cell receptor (beta chain) was obtained from a study of T cell clonality in common variable immunodeficiency. This clone was counted many times. Read data end 3 residues before the CDR3 end; the end is taken from the germline J gene. The repertoire was sequenced with immunoSEQ multiplex PCR; TCRdb's copy has only in-frame clones and lacks some. This sample shows about 81,000 clones and no singletons; 0.75% to 1% rests with the ten largest. Germline CDR1 is MDHEN and CDR2 is SYDVKM. This CDR3 contains 12 residues. Trimming took off 4 bases at V and 6 bases at J, with 6 bases between the two ends.

The receptor's source is a person between 18 and 75 years old in good health. The rearrangement uses TRBV28 and TRBJ1-4; D is ambiguous. The source material was peripheral blood mononuclear cells. The CDR3 is CASSSSHEKLFF. The CDR3 bases that were read are TGTGCCAGCAGTTCCTCCCATGAAAAA.